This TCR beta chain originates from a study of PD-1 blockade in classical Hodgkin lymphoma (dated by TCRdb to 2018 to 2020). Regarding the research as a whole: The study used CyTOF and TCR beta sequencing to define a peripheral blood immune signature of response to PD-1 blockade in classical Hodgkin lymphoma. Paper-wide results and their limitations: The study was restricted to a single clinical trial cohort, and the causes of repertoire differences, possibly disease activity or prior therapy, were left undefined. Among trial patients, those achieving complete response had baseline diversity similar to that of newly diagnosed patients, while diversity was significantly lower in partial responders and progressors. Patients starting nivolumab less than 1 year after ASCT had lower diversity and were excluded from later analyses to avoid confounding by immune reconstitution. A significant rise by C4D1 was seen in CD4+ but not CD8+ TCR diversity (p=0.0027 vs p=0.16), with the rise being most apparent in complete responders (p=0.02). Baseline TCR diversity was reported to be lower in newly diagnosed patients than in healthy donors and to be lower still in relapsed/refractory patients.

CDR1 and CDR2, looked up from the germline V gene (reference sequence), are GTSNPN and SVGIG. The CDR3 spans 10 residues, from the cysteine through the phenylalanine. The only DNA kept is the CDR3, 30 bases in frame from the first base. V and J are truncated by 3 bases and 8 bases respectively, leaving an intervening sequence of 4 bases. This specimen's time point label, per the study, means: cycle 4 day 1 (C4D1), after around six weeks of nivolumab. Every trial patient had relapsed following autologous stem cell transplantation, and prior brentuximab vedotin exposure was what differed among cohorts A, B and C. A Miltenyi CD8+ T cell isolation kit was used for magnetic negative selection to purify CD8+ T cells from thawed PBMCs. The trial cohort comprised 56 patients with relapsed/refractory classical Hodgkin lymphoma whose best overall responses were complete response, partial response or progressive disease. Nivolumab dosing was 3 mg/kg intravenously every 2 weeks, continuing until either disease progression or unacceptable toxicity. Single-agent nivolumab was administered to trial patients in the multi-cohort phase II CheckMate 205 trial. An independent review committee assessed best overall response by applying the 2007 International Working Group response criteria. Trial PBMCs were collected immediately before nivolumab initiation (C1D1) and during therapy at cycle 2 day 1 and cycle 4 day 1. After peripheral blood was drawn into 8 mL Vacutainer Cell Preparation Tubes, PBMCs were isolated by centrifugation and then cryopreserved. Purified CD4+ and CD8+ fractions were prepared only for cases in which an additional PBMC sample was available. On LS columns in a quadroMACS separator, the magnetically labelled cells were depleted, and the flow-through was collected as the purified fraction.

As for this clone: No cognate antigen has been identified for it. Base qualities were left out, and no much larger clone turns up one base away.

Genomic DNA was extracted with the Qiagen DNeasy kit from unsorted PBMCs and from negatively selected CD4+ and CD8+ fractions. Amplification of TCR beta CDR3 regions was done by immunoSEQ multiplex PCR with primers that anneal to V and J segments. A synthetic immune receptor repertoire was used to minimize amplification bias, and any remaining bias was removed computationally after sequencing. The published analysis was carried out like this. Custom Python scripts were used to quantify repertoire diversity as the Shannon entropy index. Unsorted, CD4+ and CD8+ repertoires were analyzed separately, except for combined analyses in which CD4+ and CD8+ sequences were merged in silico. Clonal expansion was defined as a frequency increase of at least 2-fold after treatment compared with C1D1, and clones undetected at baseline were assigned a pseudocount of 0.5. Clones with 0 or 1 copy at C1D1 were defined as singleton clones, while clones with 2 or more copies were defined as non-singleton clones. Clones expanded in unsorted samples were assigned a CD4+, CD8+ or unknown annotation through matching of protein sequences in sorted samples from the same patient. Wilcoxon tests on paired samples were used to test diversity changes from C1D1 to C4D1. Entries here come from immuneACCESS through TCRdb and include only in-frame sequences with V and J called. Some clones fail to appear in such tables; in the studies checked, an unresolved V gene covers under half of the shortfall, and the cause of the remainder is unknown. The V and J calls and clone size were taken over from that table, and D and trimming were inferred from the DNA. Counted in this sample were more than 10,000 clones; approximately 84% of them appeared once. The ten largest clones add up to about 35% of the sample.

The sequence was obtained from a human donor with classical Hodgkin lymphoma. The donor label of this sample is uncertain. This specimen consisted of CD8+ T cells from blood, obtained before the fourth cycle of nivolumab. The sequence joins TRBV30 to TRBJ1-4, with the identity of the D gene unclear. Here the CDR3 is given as CAWRAEKLFF. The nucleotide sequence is TGTGCCTGGAGGGCCGAAAAACTGTTTTTT.